The 12 T cell receptor beta chains in this list originate from one sample, sequenced in a study of T cell repertoires in cytomegalovirus infection. No antigen has been assigned to these receptors. TCRdb redid the calling of the reads with MiXCR, one entry per CDR3 protein. This sample yields about 770,000 distinct CDR3 sequences, of which 25% to 35% are seen a single time; under 15% belongs to the top ten. The sample was cultured CD8+ T cells from PBMCs, taken from culture after CMV antigen stimulation. The receptors shown here come from a human donor in good health (CMV status not recorded). Some clones in this sample may be carry-over from other donors' samples.

This clonotype was seen a few times. The rearrangement links TRBV15 to TRBJ1-1; no definite D call. Per the germline V gene, CDR1 is LNHNV and CDR2 is YYDKDF (reference sequence). Trimming removed 0 bases from V and 0 bases from J, with 8 bases in between. This CDR3 has 15 residues. DNA for the CDR3: TGTGCCACCAGCAGAGATAAGAGGATGAACACTGAAGCTTTCTTT. It codes for CATSRDKRMNTEAFF.

This clonotype was found many times. The chain recombines TRBV7-2 with TRBJ2-7; the D is unclear. CDR1 and CDR2 (germline): SGHTA, FQGNSA. The CDR3 has 15 amino acids. Trimming left V 2 bases short and J 3 bases short, with 14 bases between. CDR3 nucleotides: TGTGCCAGCAGCTTATTCCCAGGCGTTAACTACGAGCAGTACTTC. It specifies CASSLFPGVNYEQYF.

The CDR3 nucleotides are TGTGCCAGCAGTTTCTTCCTCGGGAACACTGAAGCTTTCTTT. Translated: CASSFFLGNTEAFF. This chain links TRBV6-2 or TRBV6-3 with TRBJ1-1; D gene ambiguous. The V and J ends lost 4 bases and 1 base respectively, with 10 bases between them. Germline V gene data show CDR1 as MNHEY and CDR2 as SVGEGT. The CDR3 totals 14 residues.

This chain links TRBV20-1 with TRBJ2-1, with 11 bases lining up with TRBD2. The CDR3 has 15 residues. Germline lookup yields CDR1 DFQATT and CDR2 SNEGSKA (reference sequence). V gave up 7 bases and J gave up 2 bases; unmatched junction bases: 7. CDR3 in DNA: TGCAGTGTCAGTAGCGGGGGGGCCCCCTACAATGAGCAGTTCTTC. Protein product: CSVSSGGAPYNEQFF.

The genes are TRBV28 and TRBJ2-5; TRBD1 matches at 11 bases. This CDR3 is 16 amino acids long. CDR1 is MDHEN, CDR2 SYDVKM, per germline. The ends lost 2 bases at V and 4 bases at J; junction bases unmatched: 6. The CDR3, as DNA: TGTGCCAGCAGTTTAAGGACAGGGGGCGATTTAGAGACCCAGTACTTC. Translated: CASSLRTGGDLETQYF. Using reference TRBV28 and TRBJ2-5 for the parts outside the CDR3, the full variable domain is DVKVTQSSRYLVKRTGEKVFLECVQDMDHENMFWYRQDPGLGLRLIYFSYDVKMKEKGDIPEGYSVSREKKERFSLILESASTNQTSMYLCASSLRTGGDLETQYFGPGTRLLVL.

V usage is TRBV7-9 and J usage is TRBJ1-3, with no clear D. The CDR3 extends over 15 amino acids. The germline V gene has CDR1 SEHNR and CDR2 FQNEAQ (reference sequence). With 1 base removed from V and 8 bases from J, the gap between germline ends came to 15 bases. CDR3 in DNA: TGTGCCAGCAGCTTAGTTTCAGGAGTTCTAGACACCATATATTTT. Amino acid sequence: CASSLVSGVLDTIYF.

This chain links TRBV28 with TRBJ1-5; possibly TRBD1 for D (6 bases). The germline gives CDR1 MDHEN, CDR2 SYDVKM. Trimming shortened V by 2 bases and J by 6 bases, and 8 bases separated the two germline ends. This CDR3 is built from 13 residues. The CDR3 reads CASSLRGAQPQHF. As DNA, the CDR3 is TGTGCCAGCAGTTTAAGGGGGGCTCAGCCCCAGCATTTT.

The chain is built from TRBV4-1 and TRBJ1-2; 9 nucleotides match TRBD1. The ends lost 0 bases at V and 4 bases at J; junction bases unmatched: 6. The CDR3 consists of 16 residues. Germline V CDR1 and CDR2: MGHRA, YSYEKL. Written as DNA, the CDR3 is TGCGCCAGCAGCCAAGATTCCGACAGGGGGACCTATGGCTACACCTTC. Its protein is CASSQDSDRGTYGYTF.

This clonotype was observed a few times. This rearrangement joins TRBV5-4 to TRBJ2-4; TRBD1 is a possible D gene (5 bases). The CDR3 contains 15 residues. Per germline, CDR1 SGHNT and CDR2 YYREEE (reference sequence). V dropped 0 bases and J dropped 8 bases, with 15 bases sitting between them. CDR3 bases: TGTGCCAGCAGCTTGGATCTGGGGCCGAGGTACATTCAGTACTTC. It translates to CASSLDLGPRYIQYF.

The chain recombines TRBV6-8 with TRBJ1-2; the D is unclear. Trimming stripped 4 bases from V and 5 bases from J, with 14 bases between. Germline CDR1 reads MNHGY; CDR2 reads SAAAGT. This CDR3 has 14 residues. For the CDR3, the DNA is TGTGCCAGCAGTTTGCTCAACACACTATATGGCTACACCTTC. This translates into CASSLLNTLYGYTF.

The table lists this clonotype with a few counts. CDR3 amino acids: CASSVPLRTEAFF. In nucleotides, the CDR3 is TGTGCCAGTAGTGTCCCCCTTCGGACTGAAGCTTTCTTT. The rearrangement links TRBV19 to TRBJ1-1; D gene unclear. The length of the CDR3 is 13 residues. CDR1 is LNHDA, CDR2 SQIVND, per germline (reference sequence). The ends were cut back, 5 bases at V and 5 bases at J, with 12 bases in the middle.

The chain recombines TRBV19 with TRBJ1-1; TRBD1 might be the D (5 bases). Trimming cost V 6 bases and J 1 base, with 9 bases left between them. CDR3 length equals 13 residues. Germline loops: CDR1 LNHDA, CDR2 SQIVND (reference sequence). The CDR3 protein is CASSETANTEAFF. The CDR3, as DNA: TGTGCCAGTAGCGAGACAGCGAACACTGAAGCTTTCTTT.